The 5 T cell receptor beta chains reported below all come from one sample, sequenced in a study of T cells in Graves' hyperthyroidism and ophthalmopathy. RNA transcripts provided the source from which TCR beta CDR3 regions were amplified. First-round RT-PCR targeting the TCR CDR3 was performed with the HTBI primer set. TCRdb recomputed calls from the multiplex PCR reads with MiXCR, one row per CDR3 protein. The sample yields about 98,000 distinct CDR3 sequences, roughly 39% seen once. The sequencing input was peripheral blood or thyroid tissue (not recorded which). The receptors shown here come from a woman aged 30 to 39 with Graves' hyperthyroidism.

CDR3 sequence: CASSIVGRREQYF. The CDR3 coding sequence is TGTGCCAGTAGTATAGTAGGGCGAAGGGAGCAGTACTTC. The chain combines TRBV19 with TRBJ2-7, with D unclear. The CDR3 runs 13 residues. Germline values: CDR1 LNHDA, CDR2 SQIVND (reference sequence). V lost 1 base to trimming and J lost 7 bases, with 11 bases between them.

The genes are TRBV7-3 and TRBJ2-5; D is uncertain. The CDR3 has 17 residues. V gave up 5 bases and J gave up 1 base, with 20 bases separating them. Germline V gene data show CDR1 as SGHTA and CDR2 as FQGTGA. CDR3 sequence: CASSRQIGFGPQETQYF. Here the CDR3 DNA reads TGTGCCAGCAGCCGACAAATAGGGTTTGGGCCCCAAGAGACCCAGTACTTC.

This clonotype was seen at least ten times. The chain carries TRBV20-1 and TRBJ2-3, with TRBD2 matching over 13 bases. CDR3 length: 17 amino acids. V lost 1 base, J lost 2 bases, and 6 bases stayed unmatched. Germline V gene data show CDR1 as DFQATT and CDR2 as SNEGSKA (reference sequence). The CDR3 bases are TGCAGTGCTAGAGTCCCGGGACTAGCGGGAAACACAGATACGCAGTATTTT. Translated, it gives CSARVPGLAGNTDTQYF.

The chain is built from TRBV19 and TRBJ1-2, with D perhaps matching TRBD1 (6 bases). The germline V gene has CDR1 LNHDA and CDR2 SQIVND (reference sequence). The V end lost 4 bases, the J end lost 0 bases, and 18 bases lay between the germline ends. This CDR3 is 17 amino acids long. The CDR3 protein is CASSRRQAALANYGYTF. The CDR3 nucleotides are TGTGCCAGTAGTAGAAGACAGGCGGCTCTGGCTAACTATGGCTACACCTTC.

V is TRBV20-1 and J is TRBJ2-5; D is possibly TRBD2 (5 bases). The CDR3 sequence is 14 residues long. The ends were cut back, 5 bases at V and 11 bases at J, with 24 bases in the middle. Germline V gene data show CDR1 as DFQATT and CDR2 as SNEGSKA (reference sequence). For the CDR3, the DNA is TGCAGTGCTCCAAGACGGGATTGGCGGACGGGACAGTACTTC. Residues: CSAPRRDWRTGQYF.